The 31 T cell receptor beta chains reported below all come from one sample, sequenced in a study of CD8 T cells in Susac syndrome. The authors reverse transcribed 0.5 to 1 ug RNA with random hexamers. TCRdb recomputed calls from the immunoSEQ multiplex PCR reads with MiXCR, one row per CDR3 protein. The sample contains hundreds of thousands of distinct CDR3 sequences, less than 95% of which appear only once. The sequenced sample consisted of CD4+ T cells from PBMCs. The receptors were sampled from a human donor with Susac syndrome.

V and J are TRBV20-1 and TRBJ1-3; D may be TRBD1 (5 bases). CDR3 length equals 16 residues. Looked up from germline, CDR1 is DFQATT and CDR2 is SNEGSKA (reference sequence). V lost 3 bases, J lost 2 bases, and 17 bases lay in between. The CDR3: CSASLGTRVTGNTIYF. Here the CDR3 DNA reads TGCAGTGCTAGTCTGGGGACCAGGGTCACTGGAAACACCATATATTTT.

This clonotype came up a few times. The rearrangement links TRBV5-4 to TRBJ2-5; no reliable D call. V lost 2 bases and J 4 bases, leaving 6 bases between the germline ends. Germline V gives CDR1 SGHNT, CDR2 YYREEE (reference sequence). The CDR3 extends over 12 amino acids. DNA of the CDR3: TGTGCCAGCAGCTTTGGGCTAGAGACCCAGTACTTC. Residues: CASSFGLETQYF.

V and J are TRBV7-2 and TRBJ1-5; D is perhaps TRBD1 (5 bases). Germline V gives CDR1 SGHTA, CDR2 FQGNSA. Trimming cost V 5 bases and J 1 base, with 9 bases left between them. The CDR3 has 14 amino acids. The CDR3 here is CASSRRDSNQPQHF. Here the CDR3 DNA reads TGTGCCAGCAGCCGACGGGACAGCAATCAGCCCCAGCATTTT. Supplemented by reference TRBV7-2 and TRBJ1-5, the full variable domain reads GAGVSQSPSNKVTEKGKDVELRCDPISGHTALYWYRQSLGQGLEFLIYFQGNSAPDKSGLPSDRFSAERTGGSVSTLTIQRTQQEDSAVYLCASSRRDSNQPQHFGDGTRLSIL.

A single count supports this clonotype. V gene TRBV6-6 combines with J gene TRBJ2-2, with D hard to call. Trimming pared 6 bases from V and 6 bases from J, leaving 2 bases between. Germline CDR1 is MNHNY and CDR2 is SVGAGI (reference sequence). The CDR3 sequence is 10 residues long. The CDR3, as DNA: TGTGCCAGCAGGTCCGGGGAGCTGTTTTTT. Protein: CASRSGELFF.

The chain uses TRBV6-1 and TRBJ1-6, with 9 bases lining up with TRBD1. Germline V gene lookup returns CDR1 MNHNS and CDR2 SASEGT. CDR3 size: 18 residues. Germline trimming cut 2 bases from V and 7 bases from J; bases unmatched to any gene: 12. The CDR3 is CASSELDRGLGENSPLHF. DNA for the CDR3: TGTGCCAGCAGTGAATTGGACAGGGGCCTCGGTGAGAATTCACCCCTCCACTTT.

The chain combines TRBV20-1 with TRBJ1-6; a possible D gene is TRBD1 (5 bases). The CDR3 contains 15 residues. Germline V gene data show CDR1 as DFQATT and CDR2 as SNEGSKA (reference sequence). Trimming removed 0 bases from V and 8 bases from J, with 14 bases in between. The CDR3 sequence: CSARDEAGSDSPLHF. The DNA for the CDR3 is TGCAGTGCTAGAGACGAAGCAGGGTCGGATTCACCCCTCCACTTT.

V is TRBV7-2 and J is TRBJ2-7; D may correspond to TRBD1 or TRBD2 (6 bases each). V dropped 5 bases and J dropped 6 bases, with 14 bases sitting between them. This CDR3 contains 13 residues. Germline loops: CDR1 SGHTA, CDR2 FQGNSA. CDR3: CASSAGHGGEQYF. The DNA of the CDR3 is TGTGCCAGCAGCGCGGGACACGGCGGCGAGCAGTACTTC.

The V gene is TRBV20-1, the J gene TRBJ2-7, with 9 positions matching TRBD2. The CDR3 is made up of 14 amino acids. Germline CDR1 reads DFQATT; CDR2 reads SNEGSKA (reference sequence). The junction had 8 bases not matched to a gene; V was cut back by 6 bases and J by 2 bases. The CDR3 spells CSAPNSGGTYEQYF. The CDR3 DNA sequence: TGCAGTGCCCCAAACAGCGGGGGGACCTACGAGCAGTACTTC.

V and J are TRBV3-1 and TRBJ2-5, with D tentatively TRBD1 (5 bases). The CDR3 is made up of 13 amino acids. The V gene's germline CDR1 is LGHDT and CDR2 YNNKEL (reference sequence). Trimming left V 3 bases short and J 4 bases short, with 9 bases between. CDR3 bases: TGTGCCAGCAGCCAGGACATGAGAGAGACCCAGTACTTC. It yields the protein CASSQDMRETQYF.

The V call is TRBV20-1, the J call TRBJ2-7, with D possibly being TRBD1 or TRBD2 (5 bases each). CDR1 is DFQATT, CDR2 SNEGSKA, per germline (reference sequence). This CDR3 has 15 amino acids. Trimming pared 3 bases from V and 2 bases from J, leaving 17 bases between. This chain's CDR3 is CSASGGRSYTYEQYF. The CDR3 DNA sequence: TGCAGTGCTAGTGGGGGACGGAGCTATACCTACGAGCAGTACTTC.

The V call is TRBV30, the J call TRBJ1-5; a weak D match, TRBD1 (5 bases). The ends were cut back, 3 bases at V and 2 bases at J, with 8 bases in the middle. The CDR3 spans 13 residues. Per the germline V gene, CDR1 is GTSNPN and CDR2 is SVGIG (reference sequence). Here the CDR3 DNA reads TGTGCCTGGAGGGGGGATCGCAATCAGCCCCAGCATTTT. As protein: CAWRGDRNQPQHF.

This chain uses TRBV21-1 with TRBJ1-5; no DNA check was done on the table's D call, TRBD1. TRBV21-1 is a pseudogene segment. The CDR3 extends over 16 amino acids. CDR3: CASSRGPTQGNQPQHF. CDR3 nucleotide sequence: TGTGCCAGCAGCAGAGGCCCTACACAGGGGAATCAGCCCCAGCATTTT.

This clonotype was found once. The V gene is TRBV6-2 or TRBV6-3, the J gene TRBJ1-5; 8 bases are a match to TRBD1. The length of the CDR3 is 14 residues. The germline CDR1 and CDR2 sequences are MNHEY and SVGEGT. Trimming removed 6 bases from V and 6 bases from J; junction bases left unmatched: 7. The CDR3 here is CASSWTGRFQPQHF. CDR3 sequence (DNA): TGTGCCAGCAGCTGGACAGGGAGGTTTCAGCCCCAGCATTTT.

The chain employs TRBV29-1 and TRBJ2-7; D remains unclear. The length of the CDR3 is 13 residues. Deletions cut 1 base from V and 6 bases from J, with 13 bases between. From germline, CDR1 is SQVTM and CDR2 ANQGSEA. The CDR3 region is CSVEVSQFGEQYF. The CDR3 nucleotides read TGCAGCGTTGAAGTGTCACAGTTCGGCGAGCAGTACTTC.

Here the CDR3 reads CSARLDRGEVSTEAFF. The CDR3 coding sequence is TGCAGTGCTAGACTGGACAGGGGAGAGGTGAGCACTGAAGCTTTCTTT. The gene calls are TRBV20-1 and TRBJ1-1, with TRBD1 matching over 9 bases. Germline loops: CDR1 DFQATT, CDR2 SNEGSKA (reference sequence). The V segment lost 2 bases and the J segment 4 bases; nucleotides outside the gene matches: 11. CDR3 length: 16 residues.

V is TRBV9 and J is TRBJ1-3; maybe TRBD1 (6 bases). The CDR3 spans 16 residues. V gave up 3 bases and J gave up 0 bases, with 13 bases separating them. Germline-derived CDR1 and CDR2 are SGDLS and YYNGEE. CDR3 nucleotide sequence: TGTGCCAGCAGCGCCACACAGGGCTTCTCTGGAAACACCATATATTTT. The encoded protein is CASSATQGFSGNTIYF. The full variable domain, rest sourced from reference TRBV9 and TRBJ1-3, is DSGVTQTPKHLITATGQRVTLRCSPRSGDLSVYWYQQSLDQGLQFLIQYYNGEERAKGNILERFSAQQFPDLHSELNLSSLELGDSALYFCASSATQGFSGNTIYFGEGSWLTVV.

J is TRBJ1-2 and V is TRBV7-9; D is ambiguous. Trimming pared 4 bases from V and 3 bases from J, leaving 9 bases between. In germline, CDR1 is SEHNR, CDR2 FQNEAQ (reference sequence). The CDR3 is 13 amino acids. The CDR3 DNA follows: TGTGCCAGCAGCTCCTTTCGGGACTATGGCTACACCTTC. Its protein is CASSSFRDYGYTF.

V and J are TRBV28 and TRBJ1-2; 10 positions match TRBD1. V shed 10 bases, J shed 2 bases, and the junction held 4 bases outside the gene matches. The CDR3 length is 13 residues. In germline, CDR1 is MDHEN, CDR2 SYDVKM. Here the CDR3 DNA reads TGTGCCACGCGGACAGGGGGAAACTATGGCTACACCTTC. It is translated as CATRTGGNYGYTF.

In this sample, this clonotype turned up once. CDR3 sequence reads: CASSPLRRGDYGYTF. CDR3 bases: TGTGCCAGCAGTCCTCTCCGGCGTGGGGACTATGGCTACACCTTC. This chain uses TRBV27 with TRBJ1-2; D is unresolved. Looked up from germline, CDR1 is MNHEY and CDR2 is SMNVEV (reference sequence). The germline V and J ends were trimmed by 5 bases and 3 bases, with 16 bases remaining between them. The CDR3 consists of 15 residues.

The chain combines TRBV3-1 with TRBJ2-1; D is ambiguous. CDR1 is LGHDT and CDR2 is YNNKEL in the germline V gene (reference sequence). V lost 0 bases and J 7 bases, leaving 7 bases between the germline ends. The length of the CDR3 is 13 residues. Here the CDR3 DNA reads TGTGCCAGCAGCCAAGATGAAGCAAATGAGCAGTTCTTC. This encodes CASSQDEANEQFF.

The V and J genes are TRBV25-1 and TRBJ2-3, with 7 bases aligning to TRBD1. Germline V gene data show CDR1 as MGHDK and CDR2 as SYGVNS. The CDR3 totals 14 residues. The V and J ends lost 5 bases and 3 bases, in that order; junction bases with no gene match: 5. CDR3 amino acids: CASSNRQGTDTQYF. In DNA, the CDR3 is TGTGCCAGCAGTAACAGACAGGGTACAGATACGCAGTATTTT.

The chain joins TRBV4-3 to TRBJ1-4, with D perhaps TRBD1 (6 bases). Trimming shortened V by 2 bases and J by 2 bases, and 9 bases separated the two germline ends. CDR3 length: 15 amino acids. From germline, CDR1 is LGHNA and CDR2 YSLEER. CDR3 in DNA: TGCGCCAGCAGCCAATCAACAGGGACTAATGAAAAACTGTTTTTT. It yields the protein CASSQSTGTNEKLFF.

The chain employs TRBV6-5 and TRBJ2-5; TRBD1 might be the D (6 bases). The CDR3 has 13 residues. V was pared by 6 bases and J by 4 bases, with 12 bases between. Germline lookup yields CDR1 MNHEY and CDR2 SVGAGI. The CDR3 protein is CASSSPGVETQYF. The CDR3 DNA is TGTGCCAGCAGCAGCCCAGGGGTAGAGACCCAGTACTTC.

V is TRBV6-1 and J is TRBJ1-6, with TRBD1 matching over 9 bases. CDR1 and CDR2 from the germline V gene are MNHNS and SASEGT. CDR3 length: 14 amino acids. V trimming: 6 bases; J trimming: 3 bases; junction bases outside the gene matches: 0. The CDR3 sequence: CASRTGGYNSPLHF. The DNA of the CDR3 is TGTGCCAGCAGGACAGGGGGCTATAATTCACCCCTCCACTTT.

The CDR3 loop is CAISQGSNTGELFF. The CDR3 DNA sequence: TGTGCCATCAGTCAGGGAAGCAACACCGGGGAGCTGTTTTTT. This chain connects TRBV10-3 to TRBJ2-2, with D perhaps TRBD1 (5 bases). The CDR3 totals 14 residues. V was shortened by 5 bases and J by 2 bases, with 9 bases between the two germline ends. The V gene's germline CDR1 is ENHRY and CDR2 SYGVKD.

The rearrangement links TRBV20-1 to TRBJ1-2; a possible D gene is TRBD1 (5 bases). V shed 6 bases and J shed 4 bases, with 15 bases lying between them. Germline assignment: CDR1 DFQATT and CDR2 SNEGSKA (reference sequence). The CDR3 contains 13 residues. CDR3 in DNA: TGCAGTGCCCCCGGGCGGGGGAGCTATGGCTACACCTTC. It is translated as CSAPGRGSYGYTF.

The V and J genes are TRBV5-1 and TRBJ2-1; unclear D gene. The germline V gene encodes CDR1 SGHRS and CDR2 YFSETQ. Trimming took off 1 base at V and 8 bases at J, with 10 bases between the two ends. The CDR3 covers 13 residues. CDR3 nucleotide sequence: TGCGCCAGCAGCTTGTGGGGTGGGGATGAGCAGTTCTTC. Its protein product is CASSLWGGDEQFF.

This sequence joins TRBV7-2 and TRBJ1-2; D not certain. Germline CDR1 is SGHTA and CDR2 is FQGNSA. Between the trimmed V and J ends, which lost 0 bases and 0 bases, there was a span of 8 bases. This CDR3 region has 15 residues. The CDR3 DNA is TGTGCCAGCAGCTTAGCGCCCGGGACTAACTATGGCTACACCTTC. Translating it yields CASSLAPGTNYGYTF. The variable domain in full, completed from reference TRBV7-2 and TRBJ1-2, reads GAGVSQSPSNKVTEKGKDVELRCDPISGHTALYWYRQSLGQGLEFLIYFQGNSAPDKSGLPSDRFSAERTGGSVSTLTIQRTQQEDSAVYLCASSLAPGTNYGYTFGSGTRLTVV.

The V and J genes are TRBV27 and TRBJ1-1; the match to TRBD1 covers 9 bases. Germline values: CDR1 MNHEY, CDR2 SMNVEV (reference sequence). The CDR3 is made up of 14 amino acids. Trimming took 6 bases from V and 1 from J; bases not matched to a gene: 3. This CDR3 is CASSWDRANTEAFF. CDR3 coding DNA: TGTGCCAGCAGCTGGGACAGGGCGAACACTGAAGCTTTCTTT.

This clonotype was detected only a few times. The rearrangement joins TRBV28 to TRBJ1-5; D remains ambiguous. V gave up 8 bases and J gave up 2 bases, with 7 bases separating them. Germline V CDR1 and CDR2: MDHEN, SYDVKM. The CDR3 is 12 residues long. CDR3 in amino acids: CASRTGNQPQHF. Here the CDR3 DNA reads TGTGCCAGCCGGACGGGCAATCAGCCCCAGCATTTT. Supplemented by reference TRBV28 and TRBJ1-5, the full variable domain reads DVKVTQSSRYLVKRTGEKVFLECVQDMDHENMFWYRQDPGLGLRLIYFSYDVKMKEKGDIPEGYSVSREKKERFSLILESASTNQTSMYLCASRTGNQPQHFGDGTRLSIL.

The chain links TRBV3-1 to TRBJ2-1; 8 bases map to TRBD2. J lost 0 bases, V lost 4 bases, and 8 bases had no gene match. The CDR3 contains 17 residues. The germline V gene has CDR1 LGHDT and CDR2 YNNKEL (reference sequence). CDR3 coding DNA: TGTGCCAGCAGCCGGTTCGGCGGGGGGAGCTCCTACAATGAGCAGTTCTTC. Translated: CASSRFGGGSSYNEQFF.